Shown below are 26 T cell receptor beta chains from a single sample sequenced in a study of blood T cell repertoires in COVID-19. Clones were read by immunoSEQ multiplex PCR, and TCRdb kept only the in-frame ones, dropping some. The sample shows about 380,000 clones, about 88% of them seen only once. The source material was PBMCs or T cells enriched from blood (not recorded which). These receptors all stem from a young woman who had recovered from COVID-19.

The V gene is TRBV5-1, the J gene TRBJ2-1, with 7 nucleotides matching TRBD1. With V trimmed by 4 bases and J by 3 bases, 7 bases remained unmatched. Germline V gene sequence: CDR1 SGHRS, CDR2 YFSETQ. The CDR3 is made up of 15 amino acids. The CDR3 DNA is TGCGCCAGCAGCCTCGGACAGGTCATCTACAATGAGCAGTTCTTC. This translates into CASSLGQVIYNEQFF.

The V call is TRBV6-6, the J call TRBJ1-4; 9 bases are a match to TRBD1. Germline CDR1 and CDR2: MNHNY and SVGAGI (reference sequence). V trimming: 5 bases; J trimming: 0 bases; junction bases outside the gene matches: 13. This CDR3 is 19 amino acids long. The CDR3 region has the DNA TGTGCCAGCAGTCGATCATCCGGGACAGGGAAGTCAACTAATGAAAAACTGTTTTTT. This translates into CASSRSSGTGKSTNEKLFF.

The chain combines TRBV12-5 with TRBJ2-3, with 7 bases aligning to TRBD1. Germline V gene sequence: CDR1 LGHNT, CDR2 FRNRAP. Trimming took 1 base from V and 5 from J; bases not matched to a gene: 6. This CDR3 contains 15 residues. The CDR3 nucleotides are TGTGCTAGTGGTTTGGCCGGGACAGTGAGAGATACGCAGTATTTT. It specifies CASGLAGTVRDTQYF.

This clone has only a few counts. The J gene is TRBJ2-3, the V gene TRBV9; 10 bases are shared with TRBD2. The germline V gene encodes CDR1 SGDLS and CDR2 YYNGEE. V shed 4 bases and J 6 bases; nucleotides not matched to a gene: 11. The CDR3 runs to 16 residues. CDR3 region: CASSPQLAGKVDTQYF. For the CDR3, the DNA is TGTGCCAGCAGCCCCCAACTAGCGGGGAAGGTGGATACGCAGTATTTT.

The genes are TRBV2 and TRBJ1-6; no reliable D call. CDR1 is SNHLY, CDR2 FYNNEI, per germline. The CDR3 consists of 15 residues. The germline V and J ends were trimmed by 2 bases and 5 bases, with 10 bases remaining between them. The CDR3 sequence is CASSETGAHNSPLHF. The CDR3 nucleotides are TGTGCCAGCAGTGAAACTGGAGCACATAATTCACCCCTCCACTTT. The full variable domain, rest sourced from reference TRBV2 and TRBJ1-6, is EPEVTQTPSHQVTQMGQEVILRCVPISNHLYFYWYRQILGQKVEFLVSFYNNEISEKSEIFDDQFSVERPDGSNFTLKIRSTKLEDSAMYFCASSETGAHNSPLHFGNGTRLTVT.

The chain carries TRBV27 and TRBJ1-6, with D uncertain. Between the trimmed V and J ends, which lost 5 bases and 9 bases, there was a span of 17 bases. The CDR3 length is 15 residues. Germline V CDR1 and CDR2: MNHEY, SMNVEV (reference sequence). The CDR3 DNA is TGTGCCAGCAGTGCCCTCCGGGAAAAGTTTTCACCCCTCCACTTT. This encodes CASSALREKFSPLHF.

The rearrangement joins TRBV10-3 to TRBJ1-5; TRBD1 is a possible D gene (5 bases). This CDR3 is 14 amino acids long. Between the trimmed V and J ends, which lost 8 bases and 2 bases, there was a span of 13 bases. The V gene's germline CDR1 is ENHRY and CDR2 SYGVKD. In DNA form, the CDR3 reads TGTGCCATCGCCGGGGGGTCGGGCAATCAGCCCCAGCATTTT. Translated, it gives CAIAGGSGNQPQHF.

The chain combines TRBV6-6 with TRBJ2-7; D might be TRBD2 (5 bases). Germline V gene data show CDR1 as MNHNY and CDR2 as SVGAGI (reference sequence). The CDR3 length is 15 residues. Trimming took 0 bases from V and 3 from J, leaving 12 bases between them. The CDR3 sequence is CASSYSRTDLYEQYF. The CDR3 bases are TGTGCCAGCAGTTACTCGCGGACTGACCTCTACGAGCAGTACTTC.

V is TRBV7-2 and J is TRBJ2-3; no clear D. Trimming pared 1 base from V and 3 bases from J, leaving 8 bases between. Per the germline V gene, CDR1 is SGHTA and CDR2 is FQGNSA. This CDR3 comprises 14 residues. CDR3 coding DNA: TGTGCCAGCAGCTTAGTTCGTCTGACAGATACGCAGTATTTT. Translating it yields CASSLVRLTDTQYF. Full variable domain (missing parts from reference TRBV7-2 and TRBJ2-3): GAGVSQSPSNKVTEKGKDVELRCDPISGHTALYWYRQSLGQGLEFLIYFQGNSAPDKSGLPSDRFSAERTGGSVSTLTIQRTQQEDSAVYLCASSLVRLTDTQYFGPGTRLTVL.

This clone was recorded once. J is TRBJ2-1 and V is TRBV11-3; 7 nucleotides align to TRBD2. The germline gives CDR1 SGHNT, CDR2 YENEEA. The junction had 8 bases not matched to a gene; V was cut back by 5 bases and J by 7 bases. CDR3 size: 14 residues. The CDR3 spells CASSAVREGNEQFF. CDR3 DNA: TGTGCCAGCAGCGCCGTGAGGGAGGGGAATGAGCAGTTCTTC.

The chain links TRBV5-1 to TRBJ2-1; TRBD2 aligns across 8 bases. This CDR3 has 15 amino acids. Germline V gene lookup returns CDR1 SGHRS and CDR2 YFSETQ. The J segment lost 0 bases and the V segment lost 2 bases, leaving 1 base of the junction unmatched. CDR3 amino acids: CASSFSGTSYNEQFF. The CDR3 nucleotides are TGCGCCAGCAGCTTTAGCGGGACCTCCTACAATGAGCAGTTCTTC.

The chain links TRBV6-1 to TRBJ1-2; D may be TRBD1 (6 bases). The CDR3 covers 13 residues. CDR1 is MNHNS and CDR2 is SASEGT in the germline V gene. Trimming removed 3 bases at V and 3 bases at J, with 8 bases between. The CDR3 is CASSDGQYYGYTF. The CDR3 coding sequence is TGTGCCAGCAGTGACGGACAGTACTATGGCTACACCTTC.

CDR3 residues: CASSSTGARSYEQYF. In DNA, the CDR3 is TGTGCCAGCAGCTCAACAGGGGCACGATCCTACGAGCAGTACTTC. The chain joins TRBV7-9 to TRBJ2-7; 7 bases line up with TRBD1. The germline V gene encodes CDR1 SEHNR and CDR2 FQNEAQ (reference sequence). The trim removed 4 bases at V and 1 base at J, leaving 7 bases unmatched. The CDR3 has 15 residues. Full variable domain (outside the CDR3, taken from reference TRBV7-9 and TRBJ2-7): DTGVSQNPRHKITKRGQNVTFRCDPISEHNRLYWYRQTLGQGPEFLTYFQNEAQLEKSRLLSDRFSAERPKGSFSTLEIQRTEQGDSAMYLCASSSTGARSYEQYFGPGTRLTVT.

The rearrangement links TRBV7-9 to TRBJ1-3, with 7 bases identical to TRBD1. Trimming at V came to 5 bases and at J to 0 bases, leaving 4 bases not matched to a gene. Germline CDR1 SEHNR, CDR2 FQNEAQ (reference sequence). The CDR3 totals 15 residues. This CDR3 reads CASSPRDSSGNTIYF. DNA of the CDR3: TGTGCCAGCAGCCCACGGGACAGCTCTGGAAACACCATATATTTT.

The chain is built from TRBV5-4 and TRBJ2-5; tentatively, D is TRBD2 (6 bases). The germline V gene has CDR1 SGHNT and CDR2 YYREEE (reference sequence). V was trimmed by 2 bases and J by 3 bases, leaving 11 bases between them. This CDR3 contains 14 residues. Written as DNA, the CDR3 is TGTGCCAGCAGCTTTGGGGGGAGCGAAGAGACCCAGTACTTC. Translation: CASSFGGSEETQYF.

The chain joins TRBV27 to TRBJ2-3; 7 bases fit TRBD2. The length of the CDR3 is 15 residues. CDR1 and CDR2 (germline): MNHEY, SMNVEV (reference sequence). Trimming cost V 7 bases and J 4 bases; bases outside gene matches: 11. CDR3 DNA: TGTGCCAGCAACCTCATAGCGGGCCCCCCAGATACGCAGTATTTT. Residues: CASNLIAGPPDTQYF.

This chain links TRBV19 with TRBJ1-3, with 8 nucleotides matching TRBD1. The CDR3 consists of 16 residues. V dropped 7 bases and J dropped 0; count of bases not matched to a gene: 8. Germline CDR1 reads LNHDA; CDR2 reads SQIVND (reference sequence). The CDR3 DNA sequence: TGTGCCAGTACCCTGGACAGGGTCCCCTCTGGAAACACCATATATTTT. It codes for CASTLDRVPSGNTIYF. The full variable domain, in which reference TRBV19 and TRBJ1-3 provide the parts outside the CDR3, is DGGITQSPKYLFRKEGQNVTLSCEQNLNHDAMYWYRQDPGQGLRLIYYSQIVNDFQKGDIAEGYSVSREKKESFPLTVTSAQKNPTAFYLCASTLDRVPSGNTIYFGEGSWLTVV.

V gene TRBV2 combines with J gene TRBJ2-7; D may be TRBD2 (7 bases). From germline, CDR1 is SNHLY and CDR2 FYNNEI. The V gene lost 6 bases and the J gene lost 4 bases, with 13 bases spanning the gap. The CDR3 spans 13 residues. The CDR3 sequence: CASRGGGQYEQYF. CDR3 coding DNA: TGTGCCAGCAGAGGGGGGGGCCAATACGAGCAGTACTTC.

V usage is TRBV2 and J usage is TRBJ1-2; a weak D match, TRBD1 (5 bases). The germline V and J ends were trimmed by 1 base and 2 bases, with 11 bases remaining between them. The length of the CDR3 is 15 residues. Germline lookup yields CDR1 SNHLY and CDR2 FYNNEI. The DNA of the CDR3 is TGTGCCAGCAGTGAAGGGTTGACAGCAAACTATGGCTACACCTTC. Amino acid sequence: CASSEGLTANYGYTF.

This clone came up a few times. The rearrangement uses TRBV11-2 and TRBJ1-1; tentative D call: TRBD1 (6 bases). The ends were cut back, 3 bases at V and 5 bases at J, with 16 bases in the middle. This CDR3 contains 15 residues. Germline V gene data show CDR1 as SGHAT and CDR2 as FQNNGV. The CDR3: CASSFGGGARTEAFF. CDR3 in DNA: TGTGCCAGCAGCTTTGGGGGGGGCGCAAGGACTGAAGCTTTCTTT.

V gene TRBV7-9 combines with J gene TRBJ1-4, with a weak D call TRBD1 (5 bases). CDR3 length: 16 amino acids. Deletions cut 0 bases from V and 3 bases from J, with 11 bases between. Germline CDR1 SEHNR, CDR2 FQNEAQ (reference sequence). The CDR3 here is CASSLAGGKPNEKLFF. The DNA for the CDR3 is TGTGCCAGCAGCTTAGCCGGGGGTAAACCTAATGAAAAACTGTTTTTT.

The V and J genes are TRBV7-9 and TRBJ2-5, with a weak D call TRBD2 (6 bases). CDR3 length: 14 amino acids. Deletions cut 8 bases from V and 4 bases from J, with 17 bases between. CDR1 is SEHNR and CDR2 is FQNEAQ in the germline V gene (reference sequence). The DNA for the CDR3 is TGTGCCAGCTCCCGAAAGGGAGCGGGAGAGACCCAGTACTTC. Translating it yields CASSRKGAGETQYF.

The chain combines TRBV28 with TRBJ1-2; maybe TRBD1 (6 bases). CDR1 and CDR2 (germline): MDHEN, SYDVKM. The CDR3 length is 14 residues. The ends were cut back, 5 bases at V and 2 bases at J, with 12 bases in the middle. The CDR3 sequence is CASSPTGLNYGYTF. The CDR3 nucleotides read TGTGCCAGCAGTCCGACAGGCCTCAACTATGGCTACACCTTC.

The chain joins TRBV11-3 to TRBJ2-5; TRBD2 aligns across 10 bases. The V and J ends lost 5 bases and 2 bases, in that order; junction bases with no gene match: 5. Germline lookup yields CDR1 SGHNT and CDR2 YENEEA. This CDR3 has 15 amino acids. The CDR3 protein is CASSPRTSGQETQYF. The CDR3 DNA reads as TGTGCCAGCAGCCCCCGGACTAGCGGACAAGAGACCCAGTACTTC. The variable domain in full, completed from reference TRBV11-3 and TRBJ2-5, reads EAGVVQSPRYKIIEKKQPVAFWCNPISGHNTLYWYLQNLGQGPELLIRYENEEAVDDSQLPKDRFSAERLKGVDSTLKIQPAELGDSAVYLCASSPRTSGQETQYFGPGTRLLVL.

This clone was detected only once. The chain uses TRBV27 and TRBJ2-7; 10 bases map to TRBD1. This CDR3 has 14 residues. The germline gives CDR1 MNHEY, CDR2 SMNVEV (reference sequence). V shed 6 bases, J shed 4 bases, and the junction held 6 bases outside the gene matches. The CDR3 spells CASRETGGRYEQYF. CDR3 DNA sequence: TGTGCCAGCAGAGAGACAGGGGGCCGGTACGAGCAGTACTTC.

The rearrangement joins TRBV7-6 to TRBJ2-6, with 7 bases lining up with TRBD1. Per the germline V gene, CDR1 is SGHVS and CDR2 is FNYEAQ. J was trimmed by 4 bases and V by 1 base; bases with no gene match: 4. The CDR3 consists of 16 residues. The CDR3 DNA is TGTGCCAGCAGCTTAGGACAGGGAGTAGGGGCCAACGTCCTGACTTTC. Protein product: CASSLGQGVGANVLTF. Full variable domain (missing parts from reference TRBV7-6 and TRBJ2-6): GAGVSQSPRYKVTKRGQDVALRCDPISGHVSLYWYRQALGQGPEFLTYFNYEAQQDKSGLPNDRFSAERPEGSISTLTIQRTEQRDSAMYRCASSLGQGVGANVLTFGAGSRLTVL.